The entry below describes one T cell receptor beta chain. The antigen remains unidentified. This sample is drawn from a study of shared clonotypes between healthy human individuals. Study results and caveats: As a rule, naive subsets had a larger estimated richness than memory subsets.

Naivety among CD8 cells was defined by CD45RO negativity and positive CCR7 selection, thereby excluding terminally differentiated effector memory CD45RA+ cells. The study drew its donors from healthy HIV-negative adults without recent acute infections or vaccinations. Profiling relied on immunoSEQ multiplex PCR, and the TCRdb table lists in-frame clones only, not all of them. The sample consists of about 680,000 clones, roughly 94% of them appearing once. Trimming pared 5 bases from V and 2 bases from J, leaving 15 bases between. This CDR3 comprises 15 residues. The V gene's germline CDR1 is SEHNR and CDR2 FQNEAQ (reference sequence).

This chain joins TRBV7-9 and TRBJ2-5; D not resolved. This TCR was sampled from a man in his thirties or forties in good health. Specimen: naive CD8+ T cells sorted from blood. The CDR3 region is CASSPRATAQETQYF. CDR3 in DNA: TGTGCCAGCAGCCCTAGGGCTACTGCGCAAGAGACCCAGTACTTC.